The clone carrying this T cell receptor beta chain was counted ten times or more. Its specificity is not known. J gave up 3 bases and V 1 base, and 2 bases lay outside the gene matches. The CDR3 length is 15 residues. The germline gives CDR1 PRHDT, CDR2 FYEKMQ (reference sequence). With a J-beta primer mix and a sample-barcoded 5' primer, a second PCR ran roughly 6 to 11 cycles. A single record per CDR3 protein comes from TCRdb applying MiXCR to the 5' RACE reads. The sample holds about 1.5 million distinct CDR3 sequences, less than 45% seen once. This entry comes from a study of blood T cells in healthy people across ages. Whole-study findings and limits: Per-million-T-cell TCR beta diversity fell roughly linearly with age.

The V gene is TRBV13, the J gene TRBJ2-7; 11 positions match TRBD1. Sequencing used blood. This clonotype was sampled from a young woman in good health. The CDR3 nucleotides are TGTGCCAGCAGCTTAGCGGGGACAGGGGGCTACGAGCAGTACTTC. Residues: CASSLAGTGGYEQYF.